Listed below are T cell receptor beta chains from one sample, sequenced in a study of cytomegalovirus exposure and HLA in healthy donors. This table comes from immunoSEQ multiplex PCR, and its TCRdb copy is limited to in-frame clones, with some not included. In all, the sample yields some 30,000 clones. The sequenced material came from PBMCs. The receptors were gathered from a woman between 35 and 50 years old in good health and CMV-seropositive. The CDR3 runs from the conserved cysteine through the conserved F or W. Each record gives: V gene, D gene, J gene, CDR3 protein, CDR3 DNA. A D gene is named only where the DNA matches it firmly.

TRBV7-9,.,TRBJ2-7,CASTIQGLPEQYF,TGTGCCAGCACTATCCAGGGGCTCCCCGAGCAGTACTTC
TRBV9,TRBD1,TRBJ1-2,CASSPRQGYGYTF,TGTGCCAGCAGCCCCCGACAGGGGTATGGCTACACCTTC
TRBV19,TRBD1,TRBJ1-5,CASRLDRGLQPQHF,TGTGCCAGTAGGTTGGACAGGGGGCTTCAGCCCCAGCATTTT
TRBV5-4,.,TRBJ2-3,CASRGRQKDTQYF,TGTGCCAGCAGGGGGAGGCAGAAGGATACGCAGTATTTT
TRBV2,.,TRBJ2-5,CATERGPQETQYF,TGTGCCACCGAACGAGGGCCCCAAGAGACCCAGTACTTC
TRBV5-1,.,TRBJ2-6,CASSPISSGANVLTF,TGCGCCAGCAGCCCGATTAGCTCTGGGGCCAACGTCCTGACTTTC
TRBV7-6,.,TRBJ1-4,CASSLVMQGGKLFF,TGTGCCAGCAGCTTAGTCATGCAGGGCGGAAAACTGTTTTTT
TRBV6-5,TRBD2,TRBJ2-5,CASHSAGVRETQYF,TGTGCCAGCCACTCAGCGGGAGTACGAGAGACCCAGTACTTC
TRBV6-1,TRBD1,TRBJ2-1,CASRTRQGAYNEQFF,TGTGCCAGCAGGACAAGACAGGGGGCGTACAATGAGCAGTTCTTC
TRBV19,.,TRBJ1-5,CASRPRSDSNQPQHF,TGTGCCAGTAGACCGCGGTCGGATAGCAATCAGCCCCAGCATTTT
TRBV4-3,.,TRBJ1-2,CASSMTGRGYTF,TGCGCCAGCAGCATGACAGGCCGGGGCTACACCTTC
TRBV10-3,.,TRBJ2-7,CAISVQGFKYEQYF,TGTGCCATCAGTGTCCAGGGCTTCAAGTACGAGCAGTACTTC
TRBV30,TRBD2,TRBJ2-3,CACTSGSLDTQYF,TGTGCCTGTACTAGCGGGAGTTTAGATACGCAGTATTTT
TRBV7-9,.,TRBJ2-5,CASSLLSGTQYF,TGTGCCAGCAGCTTATTGTCGGGGACCCAGTACTTC
TRBV5-1,TRBD1,TRBJ1-5,CASSLSGQGGQPQHF,TGCGCCAGCAGCCTGTCGGGACAGGGAGGTCAGCCCCAGCATTTT
TRBV2,TRBD2,TRBJ2-7,CASSGTSGVYEQYF,TGTGCCAGCAGTGGGACTAGTGGTGTCTACGAGCAGTACTTC
TRBV6-5,.,TRBJ1-1,CASSSGGTEAFF,TGTGCCAGCAGTTCGGGGGGCACTGAAGCTTTCTTT
TRBV7-9,.,TRBJ1-5,CASSLGTVNNQPQHF,TGTGCCAGCAGCTTAGGGACAGTTAACAATCAGCCCCAGCATTTT
TRBV4-1,TRBD1,TRBJ1-5,CASSQSATGGDQPQHF,TGCGCCAGCAGCCAATCCGCTACAGGGGGTGATCAGCCCCAGCATTTT
TRBV5-6,.,TRBJ2-5,CASSRTPGTQYF,TGTGCCAGCAGTAGGACACCGGGGACCCAGTACTTC
TRBV10-2,.,TRBJ1-1,CASSESVGLEAFF,TGCGCCAGCAGTGAGTCTGTTGGCCTTGAAGCTTTCTTT